This paragraph reports one T cell receptor (beta chain). Which antigen it targets is not known. Base qualities are missing; no much larger clone stands one base away. The instrument given in TCRdb is Illumina HiSeq 2500. Quantitative 5'-RACE with molecular barcodes was the method used to prepare the TCR beta libraries. Processing in the source paper ran as follows. Disease-linked TCR variants were identified with a new computational method built on a probabilistic model of VDJ rearrangement. TCRdb reprocessed the public reads (quality trimming at Q25 with fastp, clone calling with MiXCR) and kept in-frame beta chains. Entries are consolidated by CDR3 protein sequence, retaining the most common genes and DNA. V and J calls and clone size were set by TCRdb, not the authors. This sample holds 200,000 to 250,000 distinct CDR3 sequences; about 10% were observed only once. About a fifth of the sample lies in the top ten.

The CDR3 contains 13 residues, cysteine and phenylalanine counted. Only the CDR3 DNA stays, 39 bases, in frame from base 1. Deletion took 3 bases off V and 4 bases off J, with a span of 9 bases between the germline ends. CDR1 and CDR2 are read off the germline V gene as KGHDR and SFDVKD. The data were taken from a study of CD8 T cells in ankylosing spondylitis (dated by TCRdb to the late 2010s). Some background on the complete study: To find TCR variants linked to disease, the study profiled T cell receptor beta repertoires in ankylosing spondylitis patients and healthy donors. The whole study cohort included 85 to 120 healthy donors and around 25 ankylosing spondylitis patients. Peripheral blood was sampled, and synovial fluid was additionally collected from ankylosing spondylitis patients. Points the paper makes about the study in general: Some of the motif variants had been reported before in the synovial fluid and blood of reactive arthritis patients, a finding that suggests common disease-initiation mechanisms. The disease-linked clones showed a CD8+ phenotype and occurred at relatively low frequencies in peripheral blood. A TCR beta motif made up of roughly eight highly homologous amino acid variants appeared to be characteristic of blood from ankylosing spondylitis patients. The disease-linked clones were reported as significantly enriched in matched synovial fluid samples from ankylosing spondylitis patients.

Rearrangement joined TRBV24-1 to TRBJ2-7, and the D gene may be TRBD2, 5 bases matching. Sequenced input: blood, either unsorted or a sorted T cell fraction (not recorded which). The receptor comes from a male donor with ankylosing spondylitis or in good health (not recorded which). The CDR3 protein is CATSDPRTYEQYF. The DNA is TGTGCCACCAGTGATCCGAGGACTTACGAGCAGTACTTC.